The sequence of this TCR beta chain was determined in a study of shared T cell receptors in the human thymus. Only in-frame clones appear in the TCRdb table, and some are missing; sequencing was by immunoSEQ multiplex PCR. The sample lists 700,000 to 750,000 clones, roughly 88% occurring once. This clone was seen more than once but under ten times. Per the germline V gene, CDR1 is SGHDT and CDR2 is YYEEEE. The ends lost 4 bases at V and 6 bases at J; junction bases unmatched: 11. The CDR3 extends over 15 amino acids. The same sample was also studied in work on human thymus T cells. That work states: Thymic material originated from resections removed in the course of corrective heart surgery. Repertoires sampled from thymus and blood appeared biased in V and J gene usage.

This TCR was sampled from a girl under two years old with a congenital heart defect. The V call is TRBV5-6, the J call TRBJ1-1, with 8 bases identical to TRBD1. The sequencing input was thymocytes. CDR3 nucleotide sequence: TGTGCCAGCAGCGAGGACAGGGATGATCTAGCTGAAGCTTTCTTT. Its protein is CASSEDRDDLAEAFF.